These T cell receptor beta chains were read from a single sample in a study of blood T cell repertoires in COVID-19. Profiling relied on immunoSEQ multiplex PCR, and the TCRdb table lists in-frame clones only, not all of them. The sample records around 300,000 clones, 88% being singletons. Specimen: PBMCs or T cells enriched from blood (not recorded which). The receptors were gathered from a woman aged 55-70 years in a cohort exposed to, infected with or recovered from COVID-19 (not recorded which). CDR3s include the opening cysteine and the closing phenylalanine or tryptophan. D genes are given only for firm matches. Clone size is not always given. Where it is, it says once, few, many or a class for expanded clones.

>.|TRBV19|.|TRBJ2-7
CASSIRVPPYEQYF
TGTGCCAGTAGTATCCGGGTACCTCCCTACGAGCAGTACTTC
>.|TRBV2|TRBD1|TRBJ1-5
CASRRTGGNQPQHF
TGTGCCAGCAGACGGACAGGGGGCAATCAGCCCCAGCATTTT
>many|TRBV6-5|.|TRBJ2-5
CASSRLTGSQETQYF
TGTGCCAGCAGTCGCCTCACAGGGTCCCAAGAGACCCAGTACTTC
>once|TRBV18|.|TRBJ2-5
CASSPSRQAETQYF
TGTGCCAGCTCACCATCCCGGCAGGCAGAGACCCAGTACTTC
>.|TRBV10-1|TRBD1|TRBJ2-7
CASSRDRDYEQYF
TGCGCCAGCAGCCGGGACAGAGACTACGAGCAGTACTTC
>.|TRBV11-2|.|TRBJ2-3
CATASAETQYF
TGTGCCACTGCTAGCGCGGAAACGCAGTATTTT
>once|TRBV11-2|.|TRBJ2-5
CASSLRLVRSTQYF
TGTGCCAGCAGCCTGAGACTAGTGCGGTCGACCCAGTACTTC
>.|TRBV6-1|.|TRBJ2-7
CASSENTPYEQYF
TGTGCCAGCAGTGAAAACACCCCCTACGAGCAGTACTTC
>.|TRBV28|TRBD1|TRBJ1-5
CASSLSQGDQPQHF
TGTGCCAGCAGTTTATCACAGGGGGATCAGCCCCAGCATTTT
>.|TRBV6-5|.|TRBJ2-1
CASKGREGEQFF
TGTGCCAGCAAGGGGCGGGAAGGTGAGCAGTTCTTC
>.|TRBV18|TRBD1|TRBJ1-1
CASSARTGEDTEAFF
TGTGCCAGCTCCGCACGAACAGGGGAGGACACTGAAGCTTTCTTT
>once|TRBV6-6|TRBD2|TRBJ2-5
CASRGLQQETQYF
TGTGCCAGCAGGGGACTACAACAAGAGACCCAGTACTTC
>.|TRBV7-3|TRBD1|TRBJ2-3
CASSLGNRGRADTQYF
TGTGCCAGCAGCTTAGGGAACAGGGGGCGTGCAGATACGCAGTATTTT
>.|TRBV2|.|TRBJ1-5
CASSLLGASNQPQHF
TGTGCCAGCAGTCTGCTTGGGGCTAGCAATCAGCCCCAGCATTTT
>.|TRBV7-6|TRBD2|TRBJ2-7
CASSSGPTSGSYEQYF
TGTGCCAGCAGCTCAGGGCCCACTAGCGGCTCCTACGAGCAGTACTTC
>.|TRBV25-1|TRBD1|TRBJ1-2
CASSIGGGSLYGYTF
TGTGCCAGCAGTATTGGAGGGGGCTCCCTCTATGGCTACACCTTC
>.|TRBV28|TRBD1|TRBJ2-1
CASSGQGAGSYNEQFF
TGTGCCAGCAGTGGGCAGGGGGCTGGGTCCTACAATGAGCAGTTCTTC
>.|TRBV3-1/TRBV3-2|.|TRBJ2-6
CASSQDPGAGANVLTF
TGTGCCAGCAGCCAAGATCCGGGGGCTGGGGCCAACGTCCTGACTTTC
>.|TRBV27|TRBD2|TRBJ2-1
CASRSSLAGGYNEQFF
TGTGCCAGCAGATCCTCACTAGCGGGAGGCTACAATGAGCAGTTCTTC
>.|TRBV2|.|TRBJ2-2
CASDRERANTGELFF
TGTGCCAGCGACCGGGAGCGGGCGAACACCGGGGAGCTGTTTTTT
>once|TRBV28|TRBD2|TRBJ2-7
CASSPITAGPSYEQYF
TGTGCCAGCAGTCCAATTACAGCGGGACCCTCCTACGAGCAGTACTTC
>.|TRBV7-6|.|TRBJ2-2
CASSLVMSGELFF
TGTGCCAGCAGCTTAGTGATGAGCGGGGAGCTGTTTTTT
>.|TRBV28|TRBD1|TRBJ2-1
CASSKSGTGAYNEQFF
TGTGCCAGCAGCAAATCCGGGACAGGGGCCTACAATGAGCAGTTCTTC
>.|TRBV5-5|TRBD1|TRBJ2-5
CASSLLGQLQETQYF
TGTGCCAGCAGCTTGTTGGGACAGCTCCAAGAGACCCAGTACTTC
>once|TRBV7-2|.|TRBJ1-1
CASSLTGVTEAFF
TGTGCCAGCAGCTTAACCGGGGTAACTGAAGCTTTCTTT
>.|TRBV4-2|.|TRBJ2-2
CASSQDGGRGQVFTGELFF
TGTGCCAGCAGCCAAGATGGGGGGAGGGGACAGGTTTTCACCGGGGAGCTGTTTTTT
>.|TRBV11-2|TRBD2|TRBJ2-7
CASSPTITSGSLYF
TGTGCCAGCAGCCCTACAATTACTAGCGGGAGTTTGTACTTC
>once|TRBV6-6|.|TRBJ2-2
CASGQSSGELFF
TGTGCCAGTGGGCAGTCTTCCGGGGAGCTGTTTTTT
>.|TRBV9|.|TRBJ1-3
CASSVAEGMGNTIYF
TGTGCCAGCAGCGTAGCGGAGGGGATGGGAAACACCATATATTTT
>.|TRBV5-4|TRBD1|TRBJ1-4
CASSSPGQGIEKLFF
TGTGCCAGCAGCAGCCCCGGACAGGGGATTGAAAAACTGTTTTTT
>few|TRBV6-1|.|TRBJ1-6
CASSETGGLNSPLHF
TGTGCCAGCAGTGAAACAGGAGGGCTTAATTCACCCCTCCACTTT
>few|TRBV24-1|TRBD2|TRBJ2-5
CATSGTSGRETQYF
TGTGCCACCAGTGGAACTAGCGGGAGAGAGACCCAGTACTTC
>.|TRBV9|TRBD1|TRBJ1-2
CASSAADRGPGYTF
TGTGCCAGCAGCGCAGCTGACAGGGGGCCGGGCTACACCTTC
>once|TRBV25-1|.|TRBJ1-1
CASSARVGNTEAFF
TGTGCCAGCAGTGCCAGGGTTGGGAACACTGAAGCTTTCTTT
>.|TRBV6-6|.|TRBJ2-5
CASAGYQETQYF
TGTGCCAGCGCAGGGTACCAAGAGACCCAGTACTTC
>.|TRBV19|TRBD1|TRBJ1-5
CASTRTGAGNQPQHF
TGTGCCAGTACCAGGACAGGGGCCGGCAATCAGCCCCAGCATTTT
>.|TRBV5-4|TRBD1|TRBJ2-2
CASSLGGGGTGELFF
TGTGCCAGCAGCTTGGGAGGGGGCGGCACCGGGGAGCTGTTTTTT
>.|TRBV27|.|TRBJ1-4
CASSPDRSREKLFF
TGTGCCAGCAGTCCCGACAGATCACGGGAAAAACTGTTTTTT
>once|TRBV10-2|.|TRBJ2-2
CASSGGTAGELFF
TGCGCCAGCAGCGGCGGGACGGCCGGGGAGCTGTTTTTT
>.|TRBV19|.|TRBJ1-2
CASSIGQGTNYGYTF
TGTGCCAGTAGTATTGGTCAGGGAACTAACTATGGCTACACCTTC
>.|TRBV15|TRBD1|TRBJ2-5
CATSRVLQGAETQYF
TGTGCCACCAGCAGAGTTTTGCAGGGGGCAGAGACCCAGTACTTC
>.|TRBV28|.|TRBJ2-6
CASSPTSSGANVLTF
TGTGCCAGCAGCCCGACTTCCTCTGGGGCCAACGTCCTGACTTTC
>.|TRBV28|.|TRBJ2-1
CASTKLDGSYNEQFF
TGTGCCAGCACCAAACTAGACGGGTCCTACAATGAGCAGTTCTTC
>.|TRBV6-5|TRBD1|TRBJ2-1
CASRETGVNEQFF
TGTGCCAGCAGGGAGACAGGGGTCAATGAGCAGTTCTTC
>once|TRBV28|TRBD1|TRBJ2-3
CASSVTGGTDTQYF
TGTGCCAGCAGTGTAACAGGGGGCACAGATACGCAGTATTTT
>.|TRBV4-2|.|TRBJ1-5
CASSQDRRGNQPQHF
TGTGCCAGCAGCCAAGATCGGAGGGGTAATCAGCCCCAGCATTTT
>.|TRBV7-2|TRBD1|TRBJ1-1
CASSLVVGQGTEAFF
TGTGCCAGCAGCTTAGTTGTGGGACAGGGAACTGAAGCTTTCTTT
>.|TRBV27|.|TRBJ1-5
CASSLRGWDNQPQHF
TGTGCCAGCAGTTTAAGGGGGTGGGATAATCAGCCCCAGCATTTT
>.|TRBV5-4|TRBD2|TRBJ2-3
CASSSSGRASDTQYF
TGTGCCAGCAGCTCGAGCGGGAGGGCCTCAGATACGCAGTATTTT